Listed below are T cell receptor beta chains from one sample, sequenced in a study of T cell responses to AZD1222 COVID-19 vaccine. Repertoires were generated with immunoSEQ multiplex PCR, while TCRdb's copy carries only in-frame clones and drops some. The table includes tens of thousands of clones, approximately 84% detected once. This sample comprised peripheral blood, obtained on day 0 of AZD1222 vaccination. The origin of the receptors is an adult in good health. Each CDR3 is given with its conserved first and last residue. The D gene is left open where the match is weak. Clone size is not always given. Where it is, it says once, few, many or a class for expanded clones.

DNA: TGTGCCAGCAGCTTAGTCACGATAGCTGAGCAGTTCTTC
CDR3: CASSLVTIAEQFF
V: TRBV7-2
size: many
D: -
J: TRBJ2-1

DNA: TGCGCCAGCAGCGGAAAACCTGGGTACTACGAGCAGTACTTC
CDR3: CASSGKPGYYEQYF
V: TRBV5-1
size: -
D: -
J: TRBJ2-7

DNA: TGTGCCAGCAGGGAGGGACCAAGCTCCTACAATGAGCAGTTCTTC
CDR3: CASREGPSSYNEQFF
V: TRBV9
size: few
D: -
J: TRBJ2-1

DNA: TGTGCCTGGGCAGGGGGCACAGATACGCAGTATTTT
CDR3: CAWAGGTDTQYF
V: TRBV30
size: -
D: -
J: TRBJ2-3

DNA: TGTGCCAGCAGCTCGATGAACACTGAAGCTTTCTTT
CDR3: CASSSMNTEAFF
V: TRBV5-6
size: -
D: -
J: TRBJ1-1

DNA: TGTGCCAGCAGCGCCCCGACTAGCTCCTACGAGCAGTACTTC
CDR3: CASSAPTSSYEQYF
V: TRBV7-2
size: -
D: -
J: TRBJ2-7

DNA: TGTGCCAGCAGTACCCTGGCCGAAGGCTACACCTTC
CDR3: CASSTLAEGYTF
V: TRBV2
size: -
D: -
J: TRBJ1-2

DNA: TGTGCCAGCAGGCCCGGGGGGTCGAGCAATCAGCCCCAGCATTTT
CDR3: CASRPGGSSNQPQHF
V: TRBV28
size: -
D: -
J: TRBJ1-5

DNA: TGTGCCAGCAGCTCCCGGCGAAATTACGAGCAGTACTTC
CDR3: CASSSRRNYEQYF
V: TRBV7-2
size: -
D: -
J: TRBJ2-7

DNA: TGCAGCGGGAATTTGAACACTGAAGCTTTCTTT
CDR3: CSGNLNTEAFF
V: TRBV29-1
size: -
D: -
J: TRBJ1-1

DNA: TGTGCCAGCAGTTGGGGAGCGGGGGGTCAGCCCCAGCATTTT
CDR3: CASSWGAGGQPQHF
V: TRBV6-2/TRBV6-3
size: -
D: -
J: TRBJ1-5

DNA: TGCGCCAGCCAATCACCGGGGACAGCAGTTGGCTACACCTTC
CDR3: CASQSPGTAVGYTF
V: TRBV10-2
size: -
D: TRBD1
J: TRBJ1-2

DNA: TGTGCCAGTACGAATACGGGACTAGCGGGAGTGACGCACGAGCAGTACTTC
CDR3: CASTNTGLAGVTHEQYF
V: TRBV19
size: -
D: TRBD2
J: TRBJ2-7

DNA: TGCGCCAGCAGCCAAGCAGCCTCACCCCTCCACTTT
CDR3: CASSQAASPLHF
V: TRBV4-1
size: few
D: -
J: TRBJ1-6

DNA: TGTGCCAGCAGCGGTACCCTCCAGGGTTTTAACACTGAAGCTTTCTTT
CDR3: CASSGTLQGFNTEAFF
V: TRBV7-2
size: -
D: -
J: TRBJ1-1

DNA: TGTGCCAGTAGGGCCCAAGGGGTGGGGGGCACTGAAGCTTTCTTT
CDR3: CASRAQGVGGTEAFF
V: TRBV19
size: -
D: -
J: TRBJ1-1

DNA: TGTGCCAGCAGCTTAGCCGGGAACCACAATGAGCAGTTCTTC
CDR3: CASSLAGNHNEQFF
V: TRBV11-2
size: -
D: -
J: TRBJ2-1

DNA: TGTGCCAGCTCACCACTACGACAGGGGGGTGATCAGCCCCAGCATTTT
CDR3: CASSPLRQGGDQPQHF
V: TRBV18
size: -
D: TRBD1
J: TRBJ1-5

DNA: TGTGCCAGCTCACAATCTAGCGGGAGTCTCTCCTACGAGCAGTACTTC
CDR3: CASSQSSGSLSYEQYF
V: TRBV18
size: -
D: TRBD2
J: TRBJ2-7

DNA: TGTGCCAGCAGCCAAGATAAGGATTCGGGGCAGAGACAGTATTTT
CDR3: CASSQDKDSGQRQYF
V: TRBV4-2
size: -
D: -
J: TRBJ2-3

DNA: TGTGCCAGCGCCCCATCTGGAAACACCATATATTTT
CDR3: CASAPSGNTIYF
V: TRBV11-3
size: once
D: -
J: TRBJ1-3

DNA: TGCAGTGCTAGAGGGGTCACTGAAGCTTTCTTT
CDR3: CSARGVTEAFF
V: TRBV20-1
size: -
D: -
J: TRBJ1-1

DNA: TGTGCCAGCAGTCAGACAGACCCCCAAGAGACCCAGTACTTC
CDR3: CASSQTDPQETQYF
V: TRBV28
size: -
D: -
J: TRBJ2-5

DNA: TGTGCCAGCAGCCGGACTAGCGGGGGCTACAATGAGCAGTTCTTC
CDR3: CASSRTSGGYNEQFF
V: TRBV2
size: -
D: TRBD2
J: TRBJ2-1

DNA: TGTGCCAGCAGCTTAGGGGGACAGGGAGGAAATGAAAAACTGTTTTTT
CDR3: CASSLGGQGGNEKLFF
V: TRBV7-9
size: few
D: TRBD1
J: TRBJ1-4

DNA: TGTGCCAGCAGTTCCCCGGAGTTAAAGCCCCAGCATTTT
CDR3: CASSSPELKPQHF
V: TRBV28
size: once
D: -
J: TRBJ1-5

DNA: TGCGCCAGCAGCTTGGACCCGGGGGGCTCCTATAATTCACCCCTCCACTTT
CDR3: CASSLDPGGSYNSPLHF
V: TRBV5-1
size: -
D: -
J: TRBJ1-6

DNA: TGTGCCAGTACAGGAATTGAACAGGGAAACACTGAAGCTTTCTTT
CDR3: CASTGIEQGNTEAFF
V: TRBV19
size: -
D: -
J: TRBJ1-1

DNA: TGTGCCAGCAGCTTAGGCTACAACAATGAGCAGTTCTTC
CDR3: CASSLGYNNEQFF
V: TRBV7-8
size: -
D: -
J: TRBJ2-1

DNA: TGTGCCAGCAGCCAGACAGGGGGCCGCGGGCAAGAGACCCAGTACTTC
CDR3: CASSQTGGRGQETQYF
V: TRBV4-2
size: -
D: TRBD1
J: TRBJ2-5

DNA: TGTGCCAGCAGCTTAGGTGGCGGGAATGAGCAGTTCTTC
CDR3: CASSLGGGNEQFF
V: TRBV7-2
size: -
D: -
J: TRBJ2-1

DNA: TGCGCCAGCAGCCAAGCGGCTCGCCGGGGGTCTAGCACCGGGGAGCTGTTTTTT
CDR3: CASSQAARRGSSTGELFF
V: TRBV4-1
size: -
D: -
J: TRBJ2-2

DNA: TGTGCCAGCAGCTTCCAGCCTAACTATGGCTACACCTTC
CDR3: CASSFQPNYGYTF
V: TRBV6-5
size: -
D: -
J: TRBJ1-2

DNA: TGTGCCAGCAGCCAGGATAGGGGGCCCGGGGAGCTGTTTTTT
CDR3: CASSQDRGPGELFF
V: TRBV4-2
size: -
D: TRBD1
J: TRBJ2-2

DNA: TGCGCCAGCAGCCAAGATCGTCCGGGACAGGTAGACACCGGGGAGCTGTTTTTT
CDR3: CASSQDRPGQVDTGELFF
V: TRBV4-1
size: -
D: TRBD1
J: TRBJ2-2

DNA: TGTGCCTTGGACAGGGGTAGCAATCAGCCCCAGCATTTT
CDR3: CALDRGSNQPQHF
V: TRBV30
size: few
D: TRBD1
J: TRBJ1-5

DNA: TGCGCCAGCAGCTTGGTGGACAGGAGGACAGATACGCAGTATTTT
CDR3: CASSLVDRRTDTQYF
V: TRBV5-1
size: few
D: TRBD1
J: TRBJ2-3

DNA: TGTGCCAGCAGCTCCCTGCCCAGGGGGGGGGTTAACAATCAGCCCCAGCATTTT
CDR3: CASSSLPRGGVNNQPQHF
V: TRBV5-8
size: -
D: TRBD1
J: TRBJ1-5